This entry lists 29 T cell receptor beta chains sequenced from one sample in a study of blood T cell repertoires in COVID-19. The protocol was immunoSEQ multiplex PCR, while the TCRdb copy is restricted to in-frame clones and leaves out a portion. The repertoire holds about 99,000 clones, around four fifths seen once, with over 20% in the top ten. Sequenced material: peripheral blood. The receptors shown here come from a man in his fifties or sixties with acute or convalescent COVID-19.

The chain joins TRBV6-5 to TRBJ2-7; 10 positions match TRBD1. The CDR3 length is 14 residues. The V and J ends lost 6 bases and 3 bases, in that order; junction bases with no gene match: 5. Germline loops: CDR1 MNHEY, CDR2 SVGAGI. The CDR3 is CASSWTGGDYEQYV. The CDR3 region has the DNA TGTGCCAGCAGCTGGACAGGGGGGGACTACGAGCAGTACGTC.

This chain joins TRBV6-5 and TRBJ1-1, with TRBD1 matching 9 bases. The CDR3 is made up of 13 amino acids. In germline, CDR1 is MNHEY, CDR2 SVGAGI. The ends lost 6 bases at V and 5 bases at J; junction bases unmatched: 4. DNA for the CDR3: TGTGCCAGCAGCGCGACAGGGGGAACTGAAGCTTTCTTT. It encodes CASSATGGTEAFF.

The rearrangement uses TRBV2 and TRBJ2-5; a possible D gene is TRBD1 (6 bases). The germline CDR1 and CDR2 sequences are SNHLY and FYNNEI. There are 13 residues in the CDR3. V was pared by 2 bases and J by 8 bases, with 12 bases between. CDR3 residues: CASSEPGTSTQYF. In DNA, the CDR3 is TGTGCCAGCAGTGAACCCGGGACAAGCACCCAGTACTTC. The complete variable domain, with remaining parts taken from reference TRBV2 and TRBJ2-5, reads EPEVTQTPSHQVTQMGQEVILRCVPISNHLYFYWYRQILGQKVEFLVSFYNNEISEKSEIFDDQFSVERPDGSNFTLKIRSTKLEDSAMYFCASSEPGTSTQYFGPGTRLLVL.

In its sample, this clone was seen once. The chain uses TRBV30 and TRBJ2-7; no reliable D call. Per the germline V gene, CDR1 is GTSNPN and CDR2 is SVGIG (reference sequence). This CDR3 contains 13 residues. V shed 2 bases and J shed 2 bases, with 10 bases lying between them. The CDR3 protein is CAWSFQAPYEQYV. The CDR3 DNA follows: TGTGCCTGGAGTTTCCAGGCACCCTACGAGCAGTACGTC.

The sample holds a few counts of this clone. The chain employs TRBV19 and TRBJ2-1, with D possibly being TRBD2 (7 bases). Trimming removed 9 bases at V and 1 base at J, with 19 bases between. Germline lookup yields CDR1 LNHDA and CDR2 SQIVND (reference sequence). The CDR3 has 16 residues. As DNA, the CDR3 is TGTGCCAGCCAATTGGGGGGCGGGAGTTCCTACAATGAGCAGTTCTTC. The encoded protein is CASQLGGGSSYNEQFF.

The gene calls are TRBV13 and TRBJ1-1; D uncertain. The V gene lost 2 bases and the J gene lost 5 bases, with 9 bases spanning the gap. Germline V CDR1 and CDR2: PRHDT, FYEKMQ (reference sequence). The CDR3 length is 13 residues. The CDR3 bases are TGTGCCAGCAGCTTAACACGAACGACTGAAGCTTTCTTT. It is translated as CASSLTRTTEAFF. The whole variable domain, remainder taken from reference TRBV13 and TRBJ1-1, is AAGVIQSPRHLIKEKRETATLKCYPIPRHDTVYWYQQGPGQDPQFLISFYEKMQSDKGSIPDRFSAQQFSDYHSELNMSSLELGDSALYFCASSLTRTTEAFFGQGTRLTVV.

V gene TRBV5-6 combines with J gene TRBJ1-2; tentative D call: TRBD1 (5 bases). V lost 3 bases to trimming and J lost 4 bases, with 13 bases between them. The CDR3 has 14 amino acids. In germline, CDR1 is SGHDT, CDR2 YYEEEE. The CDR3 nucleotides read TGTGCCAGCAGCTCCCCCCGGCAGGGCTATGGCTACACCTTC. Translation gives CASSSPRQGYGYTF.

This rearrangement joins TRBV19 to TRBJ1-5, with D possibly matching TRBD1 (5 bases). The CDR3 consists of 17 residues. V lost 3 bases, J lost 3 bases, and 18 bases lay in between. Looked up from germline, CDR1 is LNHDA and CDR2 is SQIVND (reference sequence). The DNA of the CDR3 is TGTGCCAGTAGTATGGGGGGGGACGGGGTTTTCAATCAGCCCCAGCATTTT. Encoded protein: CASSMGGDGVFNQPQHF.

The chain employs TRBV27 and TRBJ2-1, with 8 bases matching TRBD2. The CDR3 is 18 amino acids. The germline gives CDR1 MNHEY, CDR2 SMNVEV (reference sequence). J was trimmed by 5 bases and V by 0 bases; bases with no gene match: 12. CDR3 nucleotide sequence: TGTGCCAGCAGTTTATCTTTGGCGGCGGGAGGTGTCGACAATGAGCAGTTCTTC. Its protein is CASSLSLAAGGVDNEQFF.

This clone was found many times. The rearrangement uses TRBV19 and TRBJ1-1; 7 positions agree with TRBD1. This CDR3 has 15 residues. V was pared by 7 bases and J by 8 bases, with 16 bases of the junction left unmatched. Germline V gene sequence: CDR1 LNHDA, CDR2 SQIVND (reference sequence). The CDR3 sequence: CASISRAGGRVEAFF. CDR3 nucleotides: TGTGCCAGTATCTCCCGAGCAGGGGGACGGGTGGAAGCTTTCTTT.

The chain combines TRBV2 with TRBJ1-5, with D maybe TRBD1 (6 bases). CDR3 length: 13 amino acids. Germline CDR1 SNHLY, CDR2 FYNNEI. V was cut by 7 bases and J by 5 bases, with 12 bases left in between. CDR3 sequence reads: CASTWGRDQPQHF. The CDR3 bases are TGTGCCAGCACGTGGGGGCGGGATCAGCCCCAGCATTTT.

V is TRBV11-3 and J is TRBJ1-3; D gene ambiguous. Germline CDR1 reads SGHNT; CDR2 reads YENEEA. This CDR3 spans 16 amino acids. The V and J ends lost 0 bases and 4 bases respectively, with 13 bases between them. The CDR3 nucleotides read TGTGCCAGCAGCTTAGAGGCCCCTGCGAGGGGAAACACCATATATTTT. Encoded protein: CASSLEAPARGNTIYF.

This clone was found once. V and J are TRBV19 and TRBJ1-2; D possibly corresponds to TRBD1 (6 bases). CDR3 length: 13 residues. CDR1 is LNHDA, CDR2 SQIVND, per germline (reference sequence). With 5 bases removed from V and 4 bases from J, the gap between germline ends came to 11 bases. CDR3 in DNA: TGTGCCAGTAGTTACGACAGGACCTATGGCTACACCTTC. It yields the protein CASSYDRTYGYTF.

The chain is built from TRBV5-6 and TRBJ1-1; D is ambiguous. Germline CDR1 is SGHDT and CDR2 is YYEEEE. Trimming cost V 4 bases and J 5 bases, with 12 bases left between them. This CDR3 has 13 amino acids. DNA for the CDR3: TGTGCCAGCAGCGTCGGCCTCGGGACTGAAGCTTTCTTT. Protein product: CASSVGLGTEAFF.

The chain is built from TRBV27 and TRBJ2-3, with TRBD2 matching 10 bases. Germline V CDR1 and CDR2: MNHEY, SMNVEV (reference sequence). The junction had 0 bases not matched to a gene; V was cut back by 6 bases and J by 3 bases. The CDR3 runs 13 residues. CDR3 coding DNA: TGTGCCAGCAGGACTAGCGGGACAGATACGCAGTATTTT. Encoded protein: CASRTSGTDTQYF.

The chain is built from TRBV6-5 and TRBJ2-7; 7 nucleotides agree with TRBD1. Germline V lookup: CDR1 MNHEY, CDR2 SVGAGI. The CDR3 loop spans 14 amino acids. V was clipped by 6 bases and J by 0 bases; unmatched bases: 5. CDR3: CASSSTGNSYEQYF. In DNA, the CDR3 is TGTGCCAGCAGCTCGACAGGGAACTCCTACGAGCAGTACTTC.

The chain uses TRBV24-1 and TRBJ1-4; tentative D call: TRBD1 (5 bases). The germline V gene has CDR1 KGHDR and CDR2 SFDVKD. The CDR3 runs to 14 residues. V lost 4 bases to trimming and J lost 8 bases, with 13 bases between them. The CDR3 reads CATSDPDQGEKLFF. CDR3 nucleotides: TGTGCCACCAGTGACCCGGACCAGGGAGAAAAACTGTTTTTT.

The CDR3 is CASKSGTGGGETQYF. CDR3 DNA sequence: TGCGCCAGCAAAAGCGGGACAGGGGGAGGGGAGACCCAGTACTTC. The chain has TRBV5-1 and TRBJ2-5, with 11 positions matching TRBD1. V dropped 6 bases and J dropped 5; count of bases not matched to a gene: 9. This CDR3 region has 15 residues. CDR1 is SGHRS, CDR2 YFSETQ, per germline.

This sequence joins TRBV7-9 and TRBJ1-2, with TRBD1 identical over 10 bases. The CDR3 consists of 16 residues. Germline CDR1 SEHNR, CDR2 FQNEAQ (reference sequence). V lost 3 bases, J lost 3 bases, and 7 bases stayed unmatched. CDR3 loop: CASSLGQGKMDYGYTF. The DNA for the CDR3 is TGTGCCAGCAGCTTGGGACAGGGGAAGATGGACTATGGCTACACCTTC.

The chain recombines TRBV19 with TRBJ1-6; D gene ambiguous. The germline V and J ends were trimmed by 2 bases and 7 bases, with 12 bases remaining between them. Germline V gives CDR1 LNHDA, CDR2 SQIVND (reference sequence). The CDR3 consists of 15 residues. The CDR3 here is CASSIPPTGNSPLHF. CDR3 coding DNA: TGTGCCAGTAGTATACCCCCGACGGGGAATTCACCCCTCCACTTT.

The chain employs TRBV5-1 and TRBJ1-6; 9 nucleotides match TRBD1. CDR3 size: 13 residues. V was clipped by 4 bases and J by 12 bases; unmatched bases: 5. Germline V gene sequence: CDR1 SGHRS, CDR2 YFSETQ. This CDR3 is CASSQGQGQPLHF. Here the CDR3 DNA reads TGCGCCAGCAGCCAGGGACAGGGCCAACCCCTCCACTTT.

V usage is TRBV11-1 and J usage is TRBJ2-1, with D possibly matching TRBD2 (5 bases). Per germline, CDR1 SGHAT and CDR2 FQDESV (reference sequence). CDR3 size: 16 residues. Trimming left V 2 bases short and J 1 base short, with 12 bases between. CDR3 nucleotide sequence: TGTGCCAGCAGCTTATTTGCGGGTACATCCTACAATGAGCAGTTCTTC. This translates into CASSLFAGTSYNEQFF. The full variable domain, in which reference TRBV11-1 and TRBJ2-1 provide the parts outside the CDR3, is EAEVAQSPRYKITEKSQAVAFWCDPISGHATLYWYRQILGQGPELLVQFQDESVVDDSQLPKDRFSAERLKGVDSTLKIQPAELGDSAMYLCASSLFAGTSYNEQFFGPGTRLTVL.

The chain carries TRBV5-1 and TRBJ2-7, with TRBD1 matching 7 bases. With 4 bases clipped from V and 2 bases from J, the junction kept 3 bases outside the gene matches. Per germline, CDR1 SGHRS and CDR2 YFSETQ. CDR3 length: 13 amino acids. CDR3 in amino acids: CASSNDRAYEQYF. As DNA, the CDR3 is TGCGCCAGCAGCAATGACAGGGCCTACGAGCAGTACTTC.

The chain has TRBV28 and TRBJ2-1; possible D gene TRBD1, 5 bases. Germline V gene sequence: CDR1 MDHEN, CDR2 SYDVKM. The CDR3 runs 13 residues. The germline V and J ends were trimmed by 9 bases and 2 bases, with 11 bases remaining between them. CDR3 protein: CASSGSAYNEQFF. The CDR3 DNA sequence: TGTGCCAGTTCAGGGTCGGCCTACAATGAGCAGTTCTTC.

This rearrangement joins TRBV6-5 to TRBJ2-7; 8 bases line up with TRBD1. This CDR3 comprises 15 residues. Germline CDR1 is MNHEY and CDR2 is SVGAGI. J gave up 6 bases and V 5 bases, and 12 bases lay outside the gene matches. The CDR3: CASSRGGQAEAEQYF. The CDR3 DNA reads TGTGCCAGCAGTCGAGGGGGACAGGCGGAAGCCGAGCAGTACTTC.

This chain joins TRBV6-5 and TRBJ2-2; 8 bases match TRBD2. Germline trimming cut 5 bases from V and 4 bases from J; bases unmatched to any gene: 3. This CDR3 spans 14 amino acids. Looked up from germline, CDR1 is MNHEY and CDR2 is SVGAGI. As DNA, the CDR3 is TGTGCCAGCAGTAGCGGGAGACCCACCGGGGAGCTGTTTTTT. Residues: CASSSGRPTGELFF.

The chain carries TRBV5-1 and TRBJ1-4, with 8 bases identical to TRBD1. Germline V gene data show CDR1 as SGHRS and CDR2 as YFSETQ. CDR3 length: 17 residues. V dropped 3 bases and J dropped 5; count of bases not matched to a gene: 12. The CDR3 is CASSSGRVGTGNEKLFF. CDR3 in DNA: TGCGCCAGCAGCTCGGGTAGAGTGGGGACAGGCAATGAAAAACTGTTTTTT.

This CDR3 is CASSPSTSSYNEQFF. DNA of the CDR3: TGTGCCAGCTCACCTAGCACGAGCTCCTACAATGAGCAGTTCTTC. V is TRBV18 and J is TRBJ2-1; D not resolved. CDR3 length: 15 amino acids. Germline V gives CDR1 KGHSH, CDR2 LQKENI. Trimming removed 3 bases at V and 0 bases at J, with 9 bases between.

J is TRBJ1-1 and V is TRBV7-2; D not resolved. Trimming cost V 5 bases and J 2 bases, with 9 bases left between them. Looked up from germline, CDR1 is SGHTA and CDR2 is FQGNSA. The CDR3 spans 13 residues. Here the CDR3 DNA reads TGTGCCAGCAGCGTCCAGAAAAACACTGAAGCTTTCTTT. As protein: CASSVQKNTEAFF.